This TCR beta chain appears in the sequencing data of a study of OX40 agonist ivuxolimab in advanced cancers. About the study: Clinicians treated patients with ivuxolimab, an agonistic anti-OX40 (CD134) antibody.

Study conclusions and caveats: Dose levels from 0.1 to 3.0 mg/kg saw CD4+ and CD8+ blood T cells expand clonally by week 6. Among the nonresponders, some also had low normalized T-cell clonal expansion. Relative to CD4+ cells, CD8+ T cells on average had more expanded clones.

Some clones are missing from TCRdb's copy, which holds only in-frame ones; the method was immunoSEQ multiplex PCR. The sample yields around 80,000 clones, around 86% seen once. Germline CDR1 LGHNA, CDR2 YSLEER. Trimming took off 3 bases at V and 8 bases at J, with 13 bases between the two ends. The CDR3 length is 13 residues. As concerns this clone: Its antigen is not known.

Source: CD4+ or CD8+ T cells sorted from blood, taken in a trial of the OX40 agonist ivuxolimab. The clonotype originates from an adult with an advanced solid tumor such as melanoma, head and neck, liver or kidney cancer. This chain joins TRBV4-3 and TRBJ1-1; possible D gene TRBD1, 6 bases. The CDR3 DNA follows: TGCGCCAGCAGCCAGTCAAGGGGGTACGAAGCTTTCTTT. This sequence encodes CASSQSRGYEAFF.